The 27 T cell receptor beta chains given below trace back to one sample, sequenced in a study of T-cell memory formation after mild COVID-19. Via MiXCR, TCRdb re-called the 5' RACE reads, giving one row per CDR3 protein. This sample yields approximately 570,000 distinct CDR3 sequences, of which about a sixth are seen a single time; 12% belongs to the top ten. Sequenced sample: PBMCs or a T cell subset sorted from them (not recorded which). The receptor source for this set is an adult woman who had mild COVID-19 (a few samples of this study predate the infection). Cell type and time point are not known.

This clonotype was counted between two and nine times. In nucleotides, the CDR3 is TGTGCCACCAGTGATCCTCCCGGACTAGCGGGAGGGACCACAGATACGCAGTATTTT. This gives the protein CATSDPPGLAGGTTDTQYF. The V gene is TRBV24-1, the J gene TRBJ2-3; 15 bases match TRBD2. CDR1 and CDR2 (germline): KGHDR, SFDVKD. The V gene end was trimmed by 3 bases and the J gene end by 2 bases; junction bases not matched to a gene: 8. This CDR3 has 19 amino acids.

V and J are TRBV12-3 or TRBV12-4 and TRBJ1-2; 7 nucleotides align to TRBD1. This CDR3 has 16 amino acids. V was clipped by 0 bases and J by 8 bases; unmatched bases: 12. In DNA form, the CDR3 reads TGTGCCAGCAGTTTAGCGGTCACAGGGGCTTTATGGGGCTACACCTTC. This codes for CASSLAVTGALWGYTF.

Only a few counts were recorded for this clonotype. The chain links TRBV5-1 to TRBJ2-7; 9 bases match TRBD1. This CDR3 has 14 amino acids. Looked up from germline, CDR1 is SGHRS and CDR2 is YFSETQ. The V gene end was trimmed by 3 bases and the J gene end by 5 bases; junction bases not matched to a gene: 6. The CDR3 DNA follows: TGCGCCAGCAGCTGGACAGGGGTGGGCAACGAGCAGTACTTC. The encoded protein is CASSWTGVGNEQYF.

V is TRBV20-1 and J is TRBJ1-2; no clear D. CDR1 and CDR2 from the germline V gene are DFQATT and SNEGSKA (reference sequence). The CDR3 has 11 residues. The ends were cut back, 3 bases at V and 7 bases at J, with 9 bases in the middle. Written as DNA, the CDR3 is TGCAGTGCTAGTGACCGTCTTGGCTACACCTTC. Translated: CSASDRLGYTF.

This clonotype was seen more than once but under ten times. V gene TRBV27 combines with J gene TRBJ1-2; no firm D call. The CDR3 extends over 14 amino acids. The V end lost 6 bases, the J end lost 5 bases, and 16 bases lay between the germline ends. Germline values: CDR1 MNHEY, CDR2 SMNVEV (reference sequence). The CDR3 region is CASSRSWEPYGYTF. Written as DNA, the CDR3 is TGTGCCAGCAGCCGGTCCTGGGAGCCGTATGGCTACACCTTC.

The genes are TRBV9 and TRBJ2-2, with 7 bases identical to TRBD2. CDR3 length: 16 residues. CDR1 SGDLS and CDR2 YYNGEE come from the germline V gene. V dropped 0 bases and J dropped 3; count of bases not matched to a gene: 5. The CDR3 sequence: CASSVDPSGYTGELFF. CDR3 DNA: TGTGCCAGCAGCGTAGACCCTAGCGGCTACACCGGGGAGCTGTTTTTT.

This clonotype was seen ten or more times. The chain joins TRBV4-3 to TRBJ2-3; D is tentatively TRBD1 or TRBD2 (5 bases each). The CDR3 spans 17 residues. Deletions cut 1 base from V and 1 base from J, with 15 bases between. Germline CDR1 LGHNA, CDR2 YSLEER. This chain's CDR3 is CASSQAGTPRGTDTQYF. The CDR3 DNA sequence: TGCGCCAGCAGCCAAGCCGGGACCCCTCGAGGCACAGATACGCAGTATTTT.

The chain has TRBV6-5 and TRBJ2-2; 14 nucleotides align to TRBD2. The CDR3 runs 18 residues. V was pared by 5 bases and J by 2 bases, with 7 bases of the junction left unmatched. The germline V gene has CDR1 MNHEY and CDR2 SVGAGI. The CDR3 region is CASSQTSGGAANTGELFF. The CDR3 DNA reads as TGTGCCAGCAGTCAGACTAGCGGGGGGGCCGCTAACACCGGGGAGCTGTTTTTT.

Many counts were recorded for this clonotype. The chain uses TRBV19 and TRBJ2-2; TRBD1 is a possible D gene (6 bases). The CDR3 totals 11 residues. With 8 bases removed from V and 7 bases from J, the gap between germline ends came to 8 bases. In germline, CDR1 is LNHDA, CDR2 SQIVND (reference sequence). The CDR3 DNA follows: TGTGCCAGTGGACAGCTCGGGGAGCTGTTTTTT. Protein sequence: CASGQLGELFF.

This clonotype was detected a few times. The gene calls are TRBV16 and TRBJ2-7, with 7 bases identical to TRBD1. Germline trimming cut 6 bases from V and 6 bases from J; bases unmatched to any gene: 17. Germline V CDR1 and CDR2: KGHSY, FQNENV. The CDR3 is 16 residues long. The CDR3 region has the DNA TGTGCCAGCAGTCGGCCAACGGGGACAGCAGAGGGCGAGCAGTACTTC. Amino acid sequence: CASSRPTGTAEGEQYF.

This clonotype was picked up a small number of times. The rearrangement uses TRBV6-6 and TRBJ2-1; a possible D gene is TRBD1 (5 bases). The V end lost 2 bases, the J end lost 6 bases, and 8 bases lay between the germline ends. The CDR3 consists of 13 residues. Germline V gives CDR1 MNHNY, CDR2 SVGAGI (reference sequence). CDR3 amino acids: CASSYRQGNEQFF. In DNA form, the CDR3 reads TGTGCCAGCAGTTACCGCCAGGGCAATGAGCAGTTCTTC.

The chain recombines TRBV7-9 with TRBJ2-3, with D uncertain. The CDR3 spans 14 residues. Trimming shortened V by 1 base and J by 6 bases, and 11 bases separated the two germline ends. The germline V gene encodes CDR1 SEHNR and CDR2 FQNEAQ (reference sequence). CDR3 sequence reads: CASSLDRSVDTQYF. In DNA form, the CDR3 reads TGTGCCAGCAGCTTAGACAGAAGCGTGGATACGCAGTATTTT.

This clonotype is medium-sized (0.01 to 0.1%) by share. The chain has TRBV7-2 and TRBJ2-1; 10 bases match TRBD2. J was trimmed by 4 bases and V by 4 bases; bases with no gene match: 4. Looked up from germline, CDR1 is SGHTA and CDR2 is FQGNSA. The CDR3 runs to 15 residues. CDR3 nucleotide sequence: TGTGCCAGCAGCTCTAGCGGGAGTACTTACAATGAGCAGTTCTTC. This encodes CASSSSGSTYNEQFF.

The chain links TRBV7-8 to TRBJ1-1, with D unclear. Germline CDR1 and CDR2: SGHVS and FQNEAQ. The CDR3 is made up of 15 amino acids. V was trimmed by 3 bases and J by 7 bases, leaving 18 bases between them. CDR3 sequence: CASSFQPGKVIEAFF. The CDR3 DNA reads TGTGCCAGCAGCTTTCAACCGGGAAAGGTTATTGAAGCTTTCTTT. The complete variable domain, with remaining parts taken from reference TRBV7-8 and TRBJ1-1, reads GAGVSQSPRYKVAKRGQDVALRCDPISGHVSLFWYQQALGQGPEFLTYFQNEAQLDKSGLPSDRFFAERPEGSVSTLKIQRTQQEDSAVYLCASSFQPGKVIEAFFGQGTRLTVV.

This clonotype was detected ten times or more. This chain's CDR3 is CASSQDGYGRKTQYF. Written as DNA, the CDR3 is TGCGCCAGCAGCCAAGATGGGTACGGGAGAAAGACCCAGTACTTC. V is TRBV4-3 and J is TRBJ2-5, with D possibly being TRBD2 (6 bases). Germline V gene lookup returns CDR1 LGHNA and CDR2 YSLEER. The V and J ends lost 0 bases and 6 bases respectively, with 14 bases between them. The CDR3 extends over 15 amino acids.

This clonotype was counted a few times. The chain employs TRBV7-3 and TRBJ2-1, with D possibly TRBD2 on 6 matching bases. Trimming stripped 5 bases from V and 7 bases from J, with 15 bases between. CDR1 and CDR2 (germline): SGHTA, FQGTGA. This CDR3 comprises 14 residues. CDR3 sequence (DNA): TGTGCCAGCAGCCCAGAGATAGCGGAAAATGAGCAGTTCTTC. This codes for CASSPEIAENEQFF.

This chain uses TRBV28 with TRBJ2-7; D is possibly TRBD2 (6 bases). Per the germline V gene, CDR1 is MDHEN and CDR2 is SYDVKM. Trimming took off 1 base at V and 5 bases at J, with 15 bases between the two ends. The CDR3 runs 15 residues. This chain's CDR3 is CASSLLGLRGNEQYF. The CDR3 bases are TGTGCCAGCAGTTTATTAGGCCTACGGGGGAACGAGCAGTACTTC.

The rearrangement uses TRBV24-1 and TRBJ1-2; 7 positions match TRBD1. The length of the CDR3 is 14 residues. V lost 3 bases to trimming and J lost 3 bases; unmatched junction nucleotides: 3. Per germline, CDR1 KGHDR and CDR2 SFDVKD. CDR3 sequence: CATSDEQGHYGYTF. CDR3 DNA sequence: TGTGCCACCAGTGATGAACAGGGGCACTATGGCTACACCTTC.

The chain carries TRBV30 and TRBJ2-7; 9 bases fit TRBD2. The CDR3 extends over 14 amino acids. Losses at the gene ends were 3 bases for V and 3 bases for J; bases not matched to a gene: 6. Germline-derived CDR1 and CDR2 are GTSNPN and SVGIG (reference sequence). CDR3 DNA sequence: TGTGCCTGGAGGAAGACTAGCGGAAACTACGAGCAGTACTTC. Translated: CAWRKTSGNYEQYF.

This clonotype was observed at least ten times. The genes are TRBV24-1 and TRBJ2-3; D remains ambiguous. CDR3 size: 16 residues. V was shortened by 1 base and J by 0 bases, with 10 bases between the two germline ends. CDR1 is KGHDR, CDR2 SFDVKD, per germline. The CDR3 is CATSDFTDASTDTQYF. CDR3 nucleotides: TGTGCCACCAGTGATTTTACAGACGCTAGCACAGATACGCAGTATTTT.

V and J are TRBV3-1 and TRBJ1-1, with no clear D. This CDR3 spans 13 amino acids. The V end lost 6 bases, the J end lost 5 bases, and 13 bases lay between the germline ends. Germline V CDR1 and CDR2: LGHDT, YNNKEL (reference sequence). CDR3 sequence: CASRPGGSTEAFF. The DNA for the CDR3 is TGTGCCAGCAGACCCGGAGGGAGTACTGAAGCTTTCTTT.

This clonotype was seen more than once but under ten times. V usage is TRBV4-1 and J usage is TRBJ2-7; D gene ambiguous. V lost 0 bases, J lost 3 bases, and 9 bases lay in between. Germline V lookup: CDR1 MGHRA, CDR2 YSYEKL. CDR3 length: 14 amino acids. CDR3: CASSQEMTVYEQYF. DNA of the CDR3: TGCGCCAGCAGCCAAGAAATGACCGTCTACGAGCAGTACTTC.

In its sample, this clonotype was seen a few times. The chain has TRBV20-1 and TRBJ2-5; 9 bases fit TRBD2. The germline V gene encodes CDR1 DFQATT and CDR2 SNEGSKA (reference sequence). This CDR3 region has 19 residues. Trimming took 2 bases from V and 2 from J; bases not matched to a gene: 18. This chain's CDR3 is CSARPLLAGENTEQETQYF. The CDR3 nucleotides are TGCAGTGCTAGACCGCTACTAGCGGGTGAGAACACCGAACAAGAGACCCAGTACTTC.

This clonotype came up a few times. The chain joins TRBV24-1 to TRBJ2-1; 8 bases match TRBD1. The CDR3 length is 16 residues. Germline values: CDR1 KGHDR, CDR2 SFDVKD. V lost 4 bases and J lost 2; bases outside the gene matches: 6. CDR3 sequence reads: CATSEAGTGAYNEQFF. CDR3 bases: TGTGCCACCAGTGAGGCCGGGACAGGAGCCTACAATGAGCAGTTCTTC.

The J gene is TRBJ2-5, the V gene TRBV18; D might be TRBD1 or TRBD2, each matching 5 bases. V lost 1 base to trimming and J lost 7 bases, with 13 bases between them. The CDR3 loop spans 14 amino acids. Looked up from germline, CDR1 is KGHSH and CDR2 is LQKENI. Here the CDR3 DNA reads TGTGCCAGCTCACCACGCGCCTTGAGGGGGACCCAGTACTTC. Amino acids: CASSPRALRGTQYF.

The V call is TRBV19, the J call TRBJ2-5; D is tentatively TRBD1 or TRBD2 (5 bases each). This CDR3 is 13 amino acids long. The ends were cut back, 10 bases at V and 4 bases at J, with 16 bases in the middle. Per germline, CDR1 LNHDA and CDR2 SQIVND (reference sequence). CDR3 sequence reads: CATSWGFGETQYF. DNA of the CDR3: TGTGCCACCTCTTGGGGGTTTGGAGAGACCCAGTACTTC.

The chain carries TRBV6-6 and TRBJ2-5; D assignment may be TRBD1 or TRBD2 (6 bases each). The V gene's germline CDR1 is MNHNY and CDR2 SVGAGI (reference sequence). Deletions cut 7 bases from V and 2 bases from J, with 26 bases between. This CDR3 is built from 18 residues. The CDR3 bases are TGTGCCAGCACCACCGGAGGGGGAGCCTACGGGAAACAAGAGACCCAGTACTTC. It is translated as CASTTGGGAYGKQETQYF.